Listed below are T cell receptor beta chains from one sample, sequenced in a study of Graves' ophthalmopathy and Graves' hyperthyroidism. Each CDR3 protein is one row after TCRdb ran MiXCR on the multiplex PCR reads. The repertoire holds just over 600,000 distinct CDR3 sequences, 22% seen once, with approximately 7% in the top ten. The sample taken for sequencing was peripheral blood. The receptors were sampled from a woman aged 18-29 years with stable Graves' hyperthyroidism. Some clones in this sample may be carry-over from other donors' samples. Each CDR3 is given with its conserved first and last residue. Fields, in order: D gene, V gene, clone size, J gene, CDR3 DNA, CDR3 protein. A D gene is named only where the DNA matches it firmly. Size is stated for part of the rows, as once, few or many counts, or as a class when the clone is expanded.

D gene: .
V gene: TRBV9
clone size: many
J gene: TRBJ2-5
CDR3 DNA: TGTGCCAGCAGCGCCCTTATGGGGGGTGTAGAGACCCAGTACTTC
CDR3 protein: CASSALMGGVETQYF

D gene: TRBD1
V gene: TRBV2
clone size: few
J gene: TRBJ2-4
CDR3 DNA: TGTGCCAGCACCCGGGACAGAAACATTCAGTACTTC
CDR3 protein: CASTRDRNIQYF

D gene: TRBD1
V gene: TRBV6-1
clone size: few
J gene: TRBJ2-7
CDR3 DNA: TGTGCCAGCAGTGGATTAAGACAGGGGGCCTACGAGCAGTACTTC
CDR3 protein: CASSGLRQGAYEQYF

D gene: .
V gene: TRBV18
clone size: many
J gene: TRBJ2-7
CDR3 DNA: TGTGCCAGCTCACCAGGTCTTGGCTACGAGCAGTACTTC
CDR3 protein: CASSPGLGYEQYF

D gene: .
V gene: TRBV28
clone size: few
J gene: TRBJ2-2
CDR3 DNA: TGTGCCAGCAGTTTATGGGGGCAGGCGAACACCGGGGAGCTGTTTTTT
CDR3 protein: CASSLWGQANTGELFF

D gene: .
V gene: TRBV12-3/TRBV12-4
clone size: .
J gene: TRBJ1-1
CDR3 DNA: TGTGCCAGCAGTGAAGCAGCTGCGGGAGCTTTCTTT
CDR3 protein: CASSEAAAGAFF

D gene: TRBD2
V gene: TRBV11-1
clone size: .
J gene: TRBJ2-2
CDR3 DNA: TGTGCCAGCAGCTTAGACCCGGGGGGGCGTACCGGGGAGCTGTTTTTT
CDR3 protein: CASSLDPGGRTGELFF

D gene: TRBD1
V gene: TRBV28
clone size: .
J gene: TRBJ1-5
CDR3 DNA: TGTGCCAGCAGTTCTTCCCCGGGACAGAGTAATCAGCCCCAGCATTTT
CDR3 protein: CASSSSPGQSNQPQHF

D gene: TRBD1
V gene: TRBV7-9
clone size: many
J gene: TRBJ1-1
CDR3 DNA: TGTGCCAGCAGCTTATCGTCACAGGGGCATGCTTTCTTT
CDR3 protein: CASSLSSQGHAFF

D gene: .
V gene: TRBV30
clone size: many
J gene: TRBJ1-5
CDR3 DNA: TGTGCCTGGAGTGCAAGGGGGTTCAATCAGCCCCAGCATTTT
CDR3 protein: CAWSARGFNQPQHF

D gene: .
V gene: TRBV3-1
clone size: .
J gene: TRBJ1-2
CDR3 DNA: TGTGCCAGCAGCCAAGTGTGGGGATGGGGCTACATCTTC
CDR3 protein: CASSQVWGWGYIF

D gene: TRBD2
V gene: TRBV2
clone size: many
J gene: TRBJ2-5
CDR3 DNA: TGTGCCAGCAGTGGGGTTCGTCAAGCGGGGGCCCAAGAGACCCAGTACTTC
CDR3 protein: CASSGVRQAGAQETQYF

D gene: TRBD2
V gene: TRBV4-1
clone size: .
J gene: TRBJ2-7
CDR3 DNA: TGCGCCAGCAGCCCGATAGCGGGAGTTAGCCACGAGCAGTACTTC
CDR3 protein: CASSPIAGVSHEQYF

D gene: .
V gene: TRBV4-1
clone size: .
J gene: TRBJ2-5
CDR3 DNA: TGCGCCAGCAGCCCCAGGCAGGGTCGTTCGGAGACCCAGTACTTC
CDR3 protein: CASSPRQGRSETQYF

D gene: TRBD1
V gene: TRBV4-1
clone size: .
J gene: TRBJ2-7
CDR3 DNA: TGCGCCAGCAGCCTGCGACAGGGTAACTCCTACGAGCAGTACTTC
CDR3 protein: CASSLRQGNSYEQYF

D gene: .
V gene: TRBV12-5
clone size: .
J gene: TRBJ1-1
CDR3 DNA: TGTGCTAGTGGGGCAGCCTTTGTGAACACTGAAGCTTTCTTT
CDR3 protein: CASGAAFVNTEAFF

D gene: .
V gene: TRBV28
clone size: .
J gene: TRBJ2-5
CDR3 DNA: TGTGCCAGCAGTGCTCCGTGGGGGAACGCGGCCCAGTACTTC
CDR3 protein: CASSAPWGNAAQYF

D gene: TRBD1
V gene: TRBV5-1
clone size: .
J gene: TRBJ1-2
CDR3 DNA: TGCGCCAGCAGCCCCGGGGACAGGGCAGGGCGTGGCTACACCTTC
CDR3 protein: CASSPGDRAGRGYTF

D gene: .
V gene: TRBV6-5
clone size: many
J gene: TRBJ2-5
CDR3 DNA: TGTGCCAGCAGTTACCCCTTCATAGGGGGAGAGACCCAGTACTTC
CDR3 protein: CASSYPFIGGETQYF

D gene: .
V gene: TRBV6-1
clone size: many
J gene: TRBJ1-1
CDR3 DNA: TGTGCCAGCAAGCTCCCAGAGAACACTGAAGCTTTCTTT
CDR3 protein: CASKLPENTEAFF

D gene: .
V gene: TRBV12-3/TRBV12-4
clone size: .
J gene: TRBJ2-5
CDR3 DNA: TGTGCCACCTCGGGGGCTAGCGCTCAAGAGACCCAGTACTTC
CDR3 protein: CATSGASAQETQYF

D gene: .
V gene: TRBV6-1
clone size: many
J gene: TRBJ2-5
CDR3 DNA: TGTGCCAGCAGTGAATCCACGATCCAAGAGACCCAGCACTTC
CDR3 protein: CASSESTIQETQHF